The rows below give T cell receptor beta chains drawn from one sample of a study of T cell responses to AZD1222 COVID-19 vaccine. TCRdb's table, derived via immunoSEQ multiplex PCR, lists solely in-frame clones and lacks some. This sample has some 47,000 clones, with under 85% found just once. The sample consisted of peripheral blood, taken on day 0 of AZD1222 vaccination. The receptors originated from an adult in good health. Each CDR3 is given with its conserved first and last residue. D genes are given only for firm matches. Size values are once, few and many counts, or a class for expanded clones, and some rows have none.

J gene	clone size	V gene	D gene	CDR3 DNA	CDR3 protein
TRBJ2-1	-	TRBV6-5	-	TGTGCCAGCAGTTACTCGAATGGGGGACCCCAGCTCTTC	CASSYSNGGPQLF
TRBJ1-2	-	TRBV3-1/TRBV3-2	TRBD1	TGTGCCAGCAGCCCCGGGACAGAAAAATTAGCTAACTATGGCTACACCTTC	CASSPGTEKLANYGYTF
TRBJ2-2	-	TRBV7-2	TRBD1	TGTGCCAGCAGCTGGGGACAGGGAAAGTCCGGGGAGCTGTTTTTT	CASSWGQGKSGELFF
TRBJ2-5	few	TRBV2	-	TGTGCCAGCATGGCGACGGACGGAATCCAAGAGACCCAGTACTTC	CASMATDGIQETQYF
TRBJ1-6	-	TRBV27	TRBD1	TGTGCCAGCAGTTTGAATCAGGACAGGGTTCCTACCCAGGGTAATTCACCCCTCCACTTT	CASSLNQDRVPTQGNSPLHF
TRBJ1-2	-	TRBV27	-	TGTGCCAGCAGTTTCAGACAGGCTAACTATGGCTACACCTTC	CASSFRQANYGYTF
TRBJ1-1	-	TRBV7-9	-	TGTGCCAGCAGCTCCCGATCTGATATGAACACTGAAGCTTTCTTT	CASSSRSDMNTEAFF
TRBJ2-2	-	TRBV3-1/TRBV3-2	-	TGTGCCAGCAGCCCCGACCCCGGAGGGGAGCTGTTTTTT	CASSPDPGGELFF
TRBJ1-3	-	TRBV15	-	TGTGCCACCAGCAGAGCCAGACTCTCTGGAAACACCATATATTTT	CATSRARLSGNTIYF
TRBJ1-5	once	TRBV5-1	-	TGCGCCAGCAGCATCGCAGGGTCTAGCAATCAGCCCCAGCATTTT	CASSIAGSSNQPQHF
TRBJ2-3	-	TRBV11-3	-	TGTGCCAGCAGCTTAGGTACAGATACGCAGTATTTT	CASSLGTDTQYF
TRBJ2-7	once	TRBV12-3/TRBV12-4	-	TGTGCCAGCAGTTTAGGGCAGCGCTACGAGCAGTACTTC	CASSLGQRYEQYF
TRBJ2-3	-	TRBV5-6	TRBD2	TGTGCCAGCAGCGGGAGCCAAGCGGGAGTCAGTGATACGCAGTATTTT	CASSGSQAGVSDTQYF
TRBJ2-3	-	TRBV30	TRBD2	TGTGCCTGGAGGGAGGGAGGGCCTACAGATACGCAGTATTTT	CAWREGGPTDTQYF
TRBJ1-4	-	TRBV19	-	TGTGCCAGTAGTCCCCGGCCGGCCCGGGAGGGTGAAAAACTGTTTTTT	CASSPRPAREGEKLFF
TRBJ2-7	-	TRBV15	-	TGTGCCACCAGCAGAGATTCGAGCTCACTTTCCTACGAGCAGTACTTC	CATSRDSSSLSYEQYF
TRBJ2-1	-	TRBV2	-	TGTGCCAGCAGGCTTGTTCAGGGCATGCAGGTGAATGAGCAGTTCTTC	CASRLVQGMQVNEQFF
TRBJ1-6	-	TRBV27	TRBD1	TGTGCCAGCAGTCCGACACGGACAGGGTCGTCAAAGAATTCACCCCTCCACTTT	CASSPTRTGSSKNSPLHF
TRBJ2-2	-	TRBV27	TRBD2	TGTGCCAGCAGTTTCCTCCGGACTAGTGGGAACACCGGGGAGCTGTTTTTT	CASSFLRTSGNTGELFF
TRBJ2-2	-	TRBV6-5	-	TGTGCCAGCAGTTACTCGAACGGGCCGAACACCGGGGAGCTGTTTTTT	CASSYSNGPNTGELFF
TRBJ2-3	-	TRBV9	-	TGTGCCAGCAGCGTAGGGGAGGGGGCTCGCACAGATACGCAGTATTTT	CASSVGEGARTDTQYF
TRBJ1-6	-	TRBV10-3	-	TGTGCCATCAGTTCTCCAGGGACGGCGGGTAATTCACCCCTCCACTTT	CAISSPGTAGNSPLHF
TRBJ2-1	-	TRBV11-3	TRBD1	TGTGCCAGCAGCAAAACCGGCAGGGGGTACAATGAGCAGTTCTTC	CASSKTGRGYNEQFF
TRBJ1-6	-	TRBV13	-	TGTGCCAGCTCCCTAATCGGTGGAGGCACACCTAATTCACCCCTCCACTTT	CASSLIGGGTPNSPLHF